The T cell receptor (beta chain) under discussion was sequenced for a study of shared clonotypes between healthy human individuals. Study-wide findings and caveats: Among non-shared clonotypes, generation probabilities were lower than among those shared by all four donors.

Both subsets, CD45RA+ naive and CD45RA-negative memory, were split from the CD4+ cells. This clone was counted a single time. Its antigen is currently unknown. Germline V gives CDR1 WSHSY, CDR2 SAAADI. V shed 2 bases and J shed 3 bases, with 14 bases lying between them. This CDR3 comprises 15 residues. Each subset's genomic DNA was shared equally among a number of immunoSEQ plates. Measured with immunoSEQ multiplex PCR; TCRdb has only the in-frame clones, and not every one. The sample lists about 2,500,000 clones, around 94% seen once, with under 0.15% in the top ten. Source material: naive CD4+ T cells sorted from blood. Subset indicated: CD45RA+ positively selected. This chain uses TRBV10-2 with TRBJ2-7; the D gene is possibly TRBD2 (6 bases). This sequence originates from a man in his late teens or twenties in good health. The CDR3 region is CASSEGLAPHYEQYF. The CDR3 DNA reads TGCGCCAGCAGTGAGGGGCTAGCGCCACACTACGAGCAGTACTTC.